This T cell receptor (beta chain) derives from a study of cytomegalovirus exposure and HLA in healthy donors. Germline loops: CDR1 MDHEN, CDR2 SYDVKM. V dropped 3 bases and J dropped 0 bases, with 3 bases sitting between them. This CDR3 is 14 amino acids long. PCR was performed using 60 Vbeta and 13 Jbeta primers. Assay: immunoSEQ multiplex PCR; the TCRdb copy retains only in-frame clones and omits some. The profile covers 150,000 to 180,000 clones, with approximately 80% appearing a single time and 10% to 15% taken by the ten largest. Study observations and caveats: Later examination showed HLA-associated TCR beta chains had greater clonal expansion than equally common others.

In regard to this clone: The target antigen is unknown.

The chain recombines TRBV28 with TRBJ2-6; no firm D call. Source material: PBMCs. This receptor was obtained from a man aged 30-40 years in good health and CMV-seropositive. This chain's CDR3 is CASSFSSGANVLTF. The CDR3 DNA follows: TGTGCCAGCAGTTTTAGCTCTGGGGCCAACGTCCTGACTTTC.